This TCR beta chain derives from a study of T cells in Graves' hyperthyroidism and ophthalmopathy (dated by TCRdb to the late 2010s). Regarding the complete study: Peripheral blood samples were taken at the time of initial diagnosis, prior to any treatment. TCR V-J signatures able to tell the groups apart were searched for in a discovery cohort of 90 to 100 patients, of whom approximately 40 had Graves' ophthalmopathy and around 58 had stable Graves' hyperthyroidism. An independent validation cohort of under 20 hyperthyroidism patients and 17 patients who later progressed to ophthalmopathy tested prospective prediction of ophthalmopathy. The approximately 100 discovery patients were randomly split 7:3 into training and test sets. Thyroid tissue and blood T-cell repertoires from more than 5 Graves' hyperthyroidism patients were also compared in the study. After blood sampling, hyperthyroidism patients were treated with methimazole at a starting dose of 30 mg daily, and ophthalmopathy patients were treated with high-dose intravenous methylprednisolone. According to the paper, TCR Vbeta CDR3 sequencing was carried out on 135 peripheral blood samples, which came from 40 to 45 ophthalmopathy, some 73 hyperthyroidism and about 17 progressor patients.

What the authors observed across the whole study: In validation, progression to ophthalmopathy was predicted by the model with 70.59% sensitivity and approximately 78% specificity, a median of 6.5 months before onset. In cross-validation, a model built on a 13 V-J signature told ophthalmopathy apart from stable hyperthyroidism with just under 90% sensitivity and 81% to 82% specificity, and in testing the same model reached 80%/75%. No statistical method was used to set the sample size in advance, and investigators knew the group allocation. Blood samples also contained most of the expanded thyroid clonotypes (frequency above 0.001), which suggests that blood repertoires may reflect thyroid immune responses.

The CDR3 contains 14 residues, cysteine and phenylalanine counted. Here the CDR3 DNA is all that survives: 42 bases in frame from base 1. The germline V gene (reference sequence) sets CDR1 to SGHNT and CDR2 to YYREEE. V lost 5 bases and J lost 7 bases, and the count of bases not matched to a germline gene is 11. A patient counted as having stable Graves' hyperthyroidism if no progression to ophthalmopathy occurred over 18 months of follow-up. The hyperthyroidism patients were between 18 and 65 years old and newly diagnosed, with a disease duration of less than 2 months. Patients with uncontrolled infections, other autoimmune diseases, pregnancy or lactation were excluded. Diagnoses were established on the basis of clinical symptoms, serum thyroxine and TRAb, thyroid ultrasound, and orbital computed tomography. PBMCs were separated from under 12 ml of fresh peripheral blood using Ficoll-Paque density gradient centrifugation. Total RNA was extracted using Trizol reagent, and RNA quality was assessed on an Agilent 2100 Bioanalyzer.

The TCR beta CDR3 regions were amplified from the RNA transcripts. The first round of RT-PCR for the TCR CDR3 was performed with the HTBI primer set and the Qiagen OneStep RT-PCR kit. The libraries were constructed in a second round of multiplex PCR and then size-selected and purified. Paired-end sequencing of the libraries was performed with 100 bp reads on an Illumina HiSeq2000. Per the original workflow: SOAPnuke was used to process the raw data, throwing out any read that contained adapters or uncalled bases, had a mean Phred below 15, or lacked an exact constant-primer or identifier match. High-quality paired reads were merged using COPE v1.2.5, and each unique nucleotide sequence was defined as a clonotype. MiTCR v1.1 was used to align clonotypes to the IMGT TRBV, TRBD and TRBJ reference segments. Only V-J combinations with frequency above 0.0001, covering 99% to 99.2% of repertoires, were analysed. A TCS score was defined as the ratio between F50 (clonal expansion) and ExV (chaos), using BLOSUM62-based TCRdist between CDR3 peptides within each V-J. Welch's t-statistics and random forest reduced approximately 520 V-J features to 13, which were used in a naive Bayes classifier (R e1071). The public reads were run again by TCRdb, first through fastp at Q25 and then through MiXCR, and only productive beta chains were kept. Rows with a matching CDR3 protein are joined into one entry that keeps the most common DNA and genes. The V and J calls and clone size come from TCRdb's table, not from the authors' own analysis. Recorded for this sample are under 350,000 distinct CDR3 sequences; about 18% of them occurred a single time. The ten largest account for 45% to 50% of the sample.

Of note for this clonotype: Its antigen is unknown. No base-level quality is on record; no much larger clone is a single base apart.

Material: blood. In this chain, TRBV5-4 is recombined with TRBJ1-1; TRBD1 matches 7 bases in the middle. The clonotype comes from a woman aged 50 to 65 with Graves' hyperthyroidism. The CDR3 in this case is CASSGTDDPGEAFF. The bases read TGTGCCAGCAGTGGGACAGACGACCCGGGTGAAGCTTTCTTT.